This entry concerns a single T cell receptor beta chain. The antigen remains unidentified. Autoimmune disease history or systemic immunosuppression led to patient exclusion. The V gene's germline CDR1 is SGDLS and CDR2 YYNGEE. The V and J ends lost 0 bases and 4 bases, in that order; junction bases with no gene match: 3. This CDR3 comprises 16 residues. The assay was immunoSEQ multiplex PCR, and TCRdb's table has in-frame clones only and misses some. This table holds tens of thousands of clones, about 91% found once. This sample stems from a study of OX40 agonist ivuxolimab in advanced cancers. Study results and caveats: At 0.1 to 3.0 mg/kg and by week 6, CD4+ and CD8+ T cells in the blood had expanded clonally.

The V call is TRBV9, the J call TRBJ2-1; TRBD2 agrees at 11 bases. Sequencing used CD4+ or CD8+ T cells sorted from blood, obtained in a trial of the OX40 agonist ivuxolimab. The sequence was collected from an adult with an advanced solid tumor such as melanoma, head and neck, liver or kidney cancer. CDR3 nucleotide sequence: TGTGCCAGCAGCGTAGGGACTAGCGGGCGGTACAATGAGCAGTTCTTC. It yields the protein CASSVGTSGRYNEQFF.